A selection of T cell receptor beta chains follows, all from one sample in a study of shared clonotypes between healthy human individuals. Sequencing was performed with immunoSEQ multiplex PCR; in TCRdb, only in-frame clones are kept and a portion is missing. Of some 2.4 million clones in the sample, roughly 93% were seen once. The sample comprised naive CD4+ T cells from PBMCs. All receptors come from a man aged 18 to 29 in good health. Some clones in this sample may be carry-over from other donors' samples. Both conserved end residues are part of each CDR3. D genes are given only for firm matches. The size entry is marked missing in some rows and otherwise reads once, few, many or a size class.

V gene	D gene	clone size	J gene	CDR3 DNA	CDR3 protein
TRBV28	TRBD2	NA	TRBJ2-1	TGTGCCAGCACCTCTCCCGGGACTAGCTTCTACAATGAGCAGTTCTTC	CASTSPGTSFYNEQFF
TRBV28	NA	NA	TRBJ1-2	TGTGCCAGCAGGTCTCAGGGAGAGGGCTATGGCTACACCTTC	CASRSQGEGYGYTF
TRBV9	TRBD2	NA	TRBJ2-5	TGTGCCAGCACCATGGGACTACAGTACCAAGAGACCCAGTACTTC	CASTMGLQYQETQYF
TRBV5-5	NA	NA	TRBJ1-4	TGTGCCAGCAGCTTGCCTGGACAGAGCGCCGAAAAACTGTTTTTT	CASSLPGQSAEKLFF
TRBV18	NA	NA	TRBJ2-7	TGTGCCAGCTCACCGACCCCGGGCGACTACGAGCAGTACTTC	CASSPTPGDYEQYF
TRBV6-6	NA	NA	TRBJ1-1	TGTGCCAGCAGTCCCCCGCGGGGGACTGAAGCTTTCTTT	CASSPPRGTEAFF
TRBV30	NA	NA	TRBJ2-1	NA	CAWGTGTRGFF
TRBV4-2	TRBD1	NA	TRBJ2-7	TGTGCCAGCAGCCAAGTCCCACTGACAGGGACCTACGAGCAGTACTTC	CASSQVPLTGTYEQYF
TRBV5-1	NA	NA	TRBJ2-5	TGCGCCAGCAGCTCCCAGGGCGGCCAAGAGACCCAGTACTTC	CASSSQGGQETQYF
TRBV20-1	NA	NA	TRBJ2-7	TGCAGTGCTAGCATTCGGTTCGAGCAGTACTTC	CSASIRFEQYF
TRBV11-3	NA	NA	TRBJ2-2	TGTGCCAGCAGCTTAGGGGCCCGGGAGCAGGACACCGGGGAGCTGTTTTTT	CASSLGAREQDTGELFF
TRBV28	TRBD1	NA	TRBJ2-5	TGTGCCAGCCGGACAGGGGGGGGAGAGACCCAGTACTTC	CASRTGGGETQYF
TRBV4-2	NA	NA	TRBJ1-1	TGTGCCAGCAGCCAAGATCCCCGACAGGAATTGAACACTGAAGCTTTCTTT	CASSQDPRQELNTEAFF
TRBV6-6	NA	once	TRBJ2-1	TGTGCCAGCAAAGACCGTTCCTGGTACAATGAGCAGTTCTTC	CASKDRSWYNEQFF
TRBV5-1	TRBD2	NA	TRBJ2-5	TGCGCCAGCAGCTTGGGTGCGGGAGGAGGAGAGACCCAGTACTTC	CASSLGAGGGETQYF
TRBV18	NA	NA	TRBJ2-4	TGTGCCAGCTCAGGAGCCACAACTGGCATTCAGTACTTC	CASSGATTGIQYF
TRBV9	NA	NA	TRBJ2-1	TGTGCCAGCAGCCAGCGCGGGGACCAATCCTCCTACAATGAGCAGTTCTTC	CASSQRGDQSSYNEQFF
TRBV11-2	NA	NA	TRBJ2-3	TGTGCCAGCAGCTTAGTGAGCGGCCTAAGCACAGATACGCAGTATTTT	CASSLVSGLSTDTQYF
TRBV25-1	NA	NA	TRBJ1-2	TGTGCCAGCAGTGATCCAGGGACGCCCAACTATGGCTACACCTTC	CASSDPGTPNYGYTF
TRBV28	TRBD2	NA	TRBJ2-1	TGTGCCAGCAGTTTATCACCAATAGCGGGTAACAATGAGCAGTTCTTC	CASSLSPIAGNNEQFF
TRBV9	NA	NA	TRBJ2-3	TGTGCCAGCAGCGTAACTTTAGGGAGGCTTGGGGTTGGCACAGATACGCAGTATTTT	CASSVTLGRLGVGTDTQYF
TRBV7-9	TRBD2	NA	TRBJ2-2	TGTGCCAGCAGCCCACTACGGACTAGCGCCGCCACCGGGGAGCTGTTTTTT	CASSPLRTSAATGELFF
TRBV6-1	NA	NA	TRBJ1-2	TGTGCCAGCAGTGAACCACGAGGCCGACAACGGGGTTTCGGTGGCTACACCTTC	CASSEPRGRQRGFGGYTF
TRBV27	NA	NA	TRBJ1-2	TGTGCCAGCAGTCCTTCTGGGGGGGGCTATGGCTACACCTTC	CASSPSGGGYGYTF
TRBV7-2	NA	NA	TRBJ1-3	TGTGCCAGCAGCTTAGAGCAGGGAGTCTCTGGAAACACCATATATTTT	CASSLEQGVSGNTIYF
TRBV9	TRBD2	NA	TRBJ2-5	TGTGCCAGCAGCGTTTCAGCGGGAGGGTACCAAGAGACCCAGTACTTC	CASSVSAGGYQETQYF
TRBV4-3	TRBD1	NA	TRBJ1-1	TGCGCCAGCAGCCAAGGTACAGGGGGAAGAATCAGTGAAGCTTTCTTT	CASSQGTGGRISEAFF
TRBV7-3	NA	NA	TRBJ2-3	TGTGCCAGCAGCTCTGACGGCAACACAGATACGCAGTATTTT	CASSSDGNTDTQYF
TRBV7-8	NA	NA	TRBJ2-1	TGTGCCAGCAGCTTTTTTACGGGAGAGTACAATGAGCAGTTCTTC	CASSFFTGEYNEQFF
TRBV4-2	NA	NA	TRBJ1-1	TGTGCCAGCAGCCAAGGGCCGGTCAACACTGAAGCTTTCTTT	CASSQGPVNTEAFF
TRBV5-1	TRBD2	NA	TRBJ2-1	TGCGCCAGCAGCTACCTTAGTCCCGGGACTAGCGGGAGGGCCTACAATGAGCAGTTCTTC	CASSYLSPGTSGRAYNEQFF
TRBV6-5	NA	NA	TRBJ1-2	TGTGCCAGCAGGGCAGGGCCCGACCCCCTCTATGGCTACACCTTC	CASRAGPDPLYGYTF
TRBV19	NA	NA	TRBJ2-3	TGTGCCAGTAGTATTCGGGCCCCTAGCACAGATACGCAGTATTTT	CASSIRAPSTDTQYF
TRBV19	TRBD2	NA	TRBJ2-7	TGTGCCAGTAGTATCAACAGACTAGCTTCCTACGAGCAGTACTTC	CASSINRLASYEQYF
TRBV27	TRBD2	NA	TRBJ2-1	TGTGCCAGCAGTCCCCTAGCGGGAGCTTCCAATGAGCAGTTCTTC	CASSPLAGASNEQFF
TRBV29-1	NA	NA	TRBJ2-7	TGCAGCGTTGAAGGACTAGAACCATCCTACGAGCAGTACTTC	CSVEGLEPSYEQYF
TRBV7-2	NA	NA	TRBJ1-1	TGTGCCAGCAGCCCCCTGATGGGGCGGACTGAAGCTTTCTTT	CASSPLMGRTEAFF
TRBV5-8	NA	NA	TRBJ1-5	TGTGCCAGCAGCCCAGGACGGTATAGCAATCAGCCCCAGCATTTT	CASSPGRYSNQPQHF
TRBV4-3	TRBD2	NA	TRBJ2-3	TGCGCCAGCAGCCAAGGACTAGCGGAAGCCACAGATACGCAGTATTTT	CASSQGLAEATDTQYF
TRBV18	TRBD1	NA	TRBJ1-4	TGTGCCAGCTCACCGGACAGGGAACTGTTTTTT	CASSPDRELFF
TRBV9	NA	NA	TRBJ1-3	TGTGCCAGCAGCGTAGGAGGGAACACCATATATTTT	CASSVGGNTIYF
TRBV27	NA	NA	TRBJ2-7	TGTGCCAGCAGAACAAGCTCCTACGAGCAGTACTTC	CASRTSSYEQYF
TRBV7-2	NA	NA	TRBJ2-2	TGTGCCAGCAGCTTATTTCAGGGGAGGACCGGGGAGCTGTTTTTT	CASSLFQGRTGELFF
TRBV9	NA	NA	TRBJ2-1	TGTGCCAGTAGCGTATTGAGCTCCTACAATGAGCAGTTCTTC	CASSVLSSYNEQFF
TRBV28	NA	NA	TRBJ2-7	TGTGCCAGCAGGAGGCCCGGGGCCTACGAGCAGTACTTC	CASRRPGAYEQYF
TRBV18	NA	NA	TRBJ2-5	TGTGCCAGCTCACCACGGCAGGGTCGGGAGACCCAGTACTTC	CASSPRQGRETQYF
TRBV30	NA	NA	TRBJ2-7	TGTGCCTGGAGTGTACGAGGCGGGAAGAGCTACGAGCAGTACTTC	CAWSVRGGKSYEQYF
TRBV19	NA	NA	TRBJ1-1	TGTGCCAGTAGTATTGGCGTGGGGGACGCTTTCTTT	CASSIGVGDAFF
TRBV5-4	NA	NA	TRBJ2-5	TGTGCCAGCAGCCAACCCGGGCGGGACCAAGAGACCCAGTACTTC	CASSQPGRDQETQYF
TRBV9	NA	NA	TRBJ1-1	TGTGCCAGCAGCGTAGAGGGCAGCCGAGGCACTGAAGCTTTCTTT	CASSVEGSRGTEAFF
TRBV7-2	NA	NA	TRBJ2-7	TGTGCCAGCAGCCTATACTACGAGCAGTACTTC	CASSLYYEQYF
TRBV7-3	NA	NA	TRBJ2-5	TGTGCCAGCAGCTTAATACCGGGCGGAGGGGGGACCCAGTACTTC	CASSLIPGGGGTQYF
TRBV5-6	NA	NA	TRBJ2-7	TGTGCCAGCAGCTTGGGCCCACTCTACGAGCAGTACTTC	CASSLGPLYEQYF
TRBV7-3	NA	NA	TRBJ2-3	TGTGCCAGCAGCCCCCACGGGGCCACAGATACGCAGTATTTT	CASSPHGATDTQYF
TRBV18	NA	NA	TRBJ2-3	TGTGCCAGCTCACCTGGGGGCTACACAGATACGCAGTATTTT	CASSPGGYTDTQYF
TRBV19	TRBD1	NA	TRBJ1-2	TGTGCCAGTAGTCTCGACAGGGGGCGAAGCTACACCTTC	CASSLDRGRSYTF